The text below deals with one TCR beta chain. The table came from immunoSEQ multiplex PCR; TCRdb's copy has only in-frame clones and leaves some out. This sample has about 120,000 clones, with around 86% found just once. This sample stems from a study of control samples from healthy donors and cancer patients. Germline CDR1 KGHSH, CDR2 LQKENI. V dropped 6 bases and J dropped 5 bases, with 13 bases sitting between them. The CDR3 extends over 13 amino acids. The V gene is TRBV18, the J gene TRBJ1-1; no clear D gene. The sample was blood. The TCR comes from a man between 40 and 49 years old in good health. The CDR3 protein is CASSLGSGTEAFF. The CDR3 DNA is TGTGCCAGCTCCTTGGGGTCGGGGACTGAAGCTTTCTTT.